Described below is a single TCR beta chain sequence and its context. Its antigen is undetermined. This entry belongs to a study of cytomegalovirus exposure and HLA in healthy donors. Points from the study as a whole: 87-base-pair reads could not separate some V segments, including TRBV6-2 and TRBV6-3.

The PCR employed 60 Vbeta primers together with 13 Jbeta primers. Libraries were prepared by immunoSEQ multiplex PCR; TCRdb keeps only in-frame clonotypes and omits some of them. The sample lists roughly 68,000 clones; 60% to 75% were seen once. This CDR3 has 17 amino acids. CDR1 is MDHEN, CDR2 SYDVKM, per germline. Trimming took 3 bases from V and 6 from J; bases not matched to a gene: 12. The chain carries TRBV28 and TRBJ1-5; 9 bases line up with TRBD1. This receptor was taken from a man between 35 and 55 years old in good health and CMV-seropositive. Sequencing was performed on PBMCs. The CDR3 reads CASSFGEQGAGAQPQHF. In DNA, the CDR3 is TGTGCCAGCAGTTTCGGGGAACAGGGGGCAGGGGCTCAGCCCCAGCATTTT.